The next 13 T cell receptor beta chains were all read from a single sample in a study of naive and memory T cell subsets. The beta constant-region primer was an equimolar mix of two oligonucleotides covering TRBC1 and TRBC2. Nested alpha and beta constant-region primers with the SP2 primer drove four PCR rounds on ligated cDNA. TCRdb reanalysed the UMI-ligation and nested PCR reads using MiXCR and keeps one entry per CDR3 protein. Of just over 80,000 distinct CDR3 sequences listed, about 8.2% are singletons. The material sequenced was naive CD8+ T cells from blood. Every receptor here comes from a human donor in good health.

This clonotype showed up just a few times. The rearrangement uses TRBV20-1 and TRBJ2-7, with D tentatively TRBD2 (6 bases). V was shortened by 3 bases and J by 3 bases, with 15 bases between the two germline ends. This CDR3 region has 14 residues. The germline gives CDR1 DFQATT, CDR2 SNEGSKA (reference sequence). The DNA for the CDR3 is TGCAGTGCTAGCTCGCGGGATTCTGTCTACGAGCAGTACTTC. Its translation is CSASSRDSVYEQYF.

This rearrangement joins TRBV15 to TRBJ2-7, with D possibly TRBD1 on 5 matching bases. Trimming shortened V by 1 base and J by 3 bases, and 7 bases separated the two germline ends. This CDR3 has 13 residues. Looked up from germline, CDR1 is LNHNV and CDR2 is YYDKDF (reference sequence). The CDR3 region has the DNA TGTGCCACCAGCAGAGGACAGAACTACGAGCAGTACTTC. It is translated as CATSRGQNYEQYF.

The gene calls are TRBV20-1 and TRBJ1-2; D call uncertain. V lost 5 bases and J lost 10, with 14 bases in between. Germline CDR1 reads DFQATT; CDR2 reads SNEGSKA (reference sequence). The CDR3 spans 11 residues. The CDR3 sequence: CSAEPAGVYTF. The CDR3 nucleotides are TGCAGTGCTGAACCGGCTGGCGTCTACACCTTC.

This chain uses TRBV11-2 with TRBJ1-5; D is ambiguous. The CDR3 length is 15 residues. Trimming took 5 bases from V and 0 from J, leaving 11 bases between them. Germline assignment: CDR1 SGHAT and CDR2 FQNNGV. The CDR3 loop reads CASSLAPNSNQPQHF. The CDR3 DNA reads TGTGCCAGCAGCCTAGCCCCAAATAGCAATCAGCCCCAGCATTTT.

This clonotype appeared many times. This sequence joins TRBV4-2 and TRBJ2-1, with TRBD2 identical over 11 bases. This CDR3 comprises 18 residues. Germline lookup yields CDR1 LGHNA and CDR2 YNFKEQ. V lost 2 bases and J lost 1; bases outside the gene matches: 7. CDR3 nucleotides: TGTGCCAGCAGCCAACGGGGGACTAGCGGAGCGTCCTACAATGAGCAGTTCTTC. Translating it yields CASSQRGTSGASYNEQFF.

This clonotype was seen repeatedly, ten times or more. V gene TRBV6-4 combines with J gene TRBJ2-4, with D perhaps matching TRBD1 (5 bases). Germline V lookup: CDR1 MRHNA, CDR2 SNTAGT. The CDR3 covers 17 residues. The V end was cut by 7 bases, the J end by 2 bases, with 21 bases between. CDR3 loop: CASTTTSDSYTKNIQYF. The CDR3 bases are TGTGCCAGCACGACAACCTCTGACAGTTACACCAAAAACATTCAGTACTTC.

This clonotype was observed many times. V is TRBV27 and J is TRBJ2-1; TRBD2 agrees at 11 bases. The germline gives CDR1 MNHEY, CDR2 SMNVEV (reference sequence). The V gene end was trimmed by 6 bases and the J gene end by 2 bases; junction bases not matched to a gene: 9. The CDR3 has 17 amino acids. As DNA, the CDR3 is TGTGCCAGCAGCAAACCTGGACTAGCGGGTACCTACAATGAGCAGTTCTTC. It specifies CASSKPGLAGTYNEQFF.

In its sample, this clonotype was seen a few times. The CDR3 region has the DNA TGTGCCAGCAGCCCATATGGTGACGAGCAGTTCTTC. Encoded protein: CASSPYGDEQFF. This chain connects TRBV11-1 to TRBJ2-1, with unresolved D. Trimming left V 5 bases short and J 10 bases short, with 12 bases between. The CDR3 consists of 12 residues. Germline CDR1 is SGHAT and CDR2 is FQDESV (reference sequence).

V gene TRBV30 combines with J gene TRBJ1-4, with unresolved D. The CDR3 covers 12 residues. Germline V CDR1 and CDR2: GTSNPN, SVGIG (reference sequence). Trimming pared 4 bases from V and 6 bases from J, leaving 9 bases between. For the CDR3, the DNA is TGTGCCTGGATGGGCGGGTATGAAAAACTGTTTTTT. It yields the protein CAWMGGYEKLFF. The variable domain in full, with the rest retrieved from reference TRBV30 and TRBJ1-4, is SQTIHQWPATLVQPVGSPLSLECTVEGTSNPNLYWYRQAAGRGLQLLFYSVGIGQISSEVPQNLSASRPQDRQFILSSKKLLLSDSGFYLCAWMGGYEKLFFGSGTQLSVL.

In its sample, this clonotype was seen many times. The J gene is TRBJ2-7, the V gene TRBV12-3 or TRBV12-4, with 10 bases that match TRBD2. This CDR3 has 14 residues. J lost 4 bases, V lost 4 bases, and 4 bases had no gene match. The CDR3 region is CASSSLAGVYEQYF. CDR3 sequence (DNA): TGTGCCAGCAGTTCGCTAGCGGGAGTGTACGAGCAGTACTTC.

This clonotype was seen only a few times. V is TRBV7-3 and J is TRBJ2-7, with D hard to call. The V gene lost 2 bases and the J gene lost 5 bases, with 10 bases spanning the gap. Per germline, CDR1 SGHTA and CDR2 FQGTGA. The length of the CDR3 is 13 residues. The CDR3 spells CASSLASWDEQYF. CDR3 sequence (DNA): TGTGCCAGCAGCTTAGCTAGTTGGGACGAGCAGTACTTC.

CDR3 in amino acids: CASSLRAEETQYF. CDR3 nucleotides: TGTGCCAGCAGCTTAAGGGCGGAAGAGACCCAGTACTTC. The rearrangement joins TRBV13 to TRBJ2-5; D is unresolved. In germline, CDR1 is PRHDT, CDR2 FYEKMQ (reference sequence). V dropped 2 bases and J dropped 3 bases, with 7 bases sitting between them. The length of the CDR3 is 13 residues.

This clonotype has a handful of counts. The chain couples TRBV2 to TRBJ2-3, with TRBD1 as a possible D gene (6 bases). The CDR3 length is 15 residues. Germline lookup yields CDR1 SNHLY and CDR2 FYNNEI. V was cut by 9 bases and J by 4 bases, with 20 bases left in between. CDR3 amino acids: CARADSTSLADTQYF. CDR3 bases: TGTGCCAGGGCGGACAGTACCTCCTTGGCAGATACGCAGTATTTT. Complete variable domain (other parts from reference TRBV2 and TRBJ2-3): EPEVTQTPSHQVTQMGQEVILRCVPISNHLYFYWYRQILGQKVEFLVSFYNNEISEKSEIFDDQFSVERPDGSNFTLKIRSTKLEDSAMYFCARADSTSLADTQYFGPGTRLTVL.